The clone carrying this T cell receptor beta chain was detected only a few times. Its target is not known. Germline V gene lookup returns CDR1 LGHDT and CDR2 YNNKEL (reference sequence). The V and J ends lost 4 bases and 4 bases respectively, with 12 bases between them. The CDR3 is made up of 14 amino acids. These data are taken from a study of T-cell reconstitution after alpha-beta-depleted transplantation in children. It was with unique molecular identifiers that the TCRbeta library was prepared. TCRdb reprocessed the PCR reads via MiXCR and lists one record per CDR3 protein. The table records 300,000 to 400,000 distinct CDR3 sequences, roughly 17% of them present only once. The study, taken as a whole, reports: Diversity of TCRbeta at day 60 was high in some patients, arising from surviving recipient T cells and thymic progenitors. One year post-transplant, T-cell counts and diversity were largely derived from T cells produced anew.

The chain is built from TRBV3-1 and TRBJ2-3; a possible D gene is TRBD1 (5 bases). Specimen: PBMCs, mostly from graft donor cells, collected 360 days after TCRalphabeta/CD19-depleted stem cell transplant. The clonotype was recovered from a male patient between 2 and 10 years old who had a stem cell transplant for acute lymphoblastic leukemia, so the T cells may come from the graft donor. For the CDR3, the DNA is TGTGCCAGCAGCCGTCAGGGAATCGCAGATACGCAGTATTTT. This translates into CASSRQGIADTQYF.